Each of the 6 T cell receptor beta chains below was sequenced from the same sample in a study of blood T cell repertoires in COVID-19 (TCRdb year 2020). The protocol used for the library was the immunoSEQ multiplex PCR assay. What TCRdb holds here is the immuneACCESS table cut down to in-frame rearrangements. Part of the clones is not present; checked against another copy, under half of the missing clones reflect an unresolved V gene, and the others are unexplained. Here the sample has about 100,000 clones; approximately 80% occur a single time. The ten largest clones add up to 10% to 15% of the sample. The sequencing input was peripheral blood. The receptors were gathered from a man in his forties or fifties with active or convalescent COVID-19.

V and J are TRBV19 and TRBJ2-3; D unclear. Trimming shortened V by 3 bases and J by 5 bases, and 12 bases separated the two germline ends. The CDR3 length is 14 residues. The germline V gene encodes CDR1 LNHDA and CDR2 SQIVND (reference sequence). CDR3 sequence: CASSIGPSVDTQYF. The CDR3 coding sequence is TGTGCCAGTAGTATCGGCCCTAGTGTAGATACGCAGTATTTT.

The rearrangement links TRBV19 to TRBJ2-7; 8 bases map to TRBD1. The CDR3 loop spans 17 amino acids. CDR1 is LNHDA, CDR2 SQIVND, per germline (reference sequence). After removal of 8 bases from V and 1 base from J, the junction contained 16 bases not matched to a gene. The CDR3 DNA reads as TGTGCCAGTTCTTGGTTTCTAACGGGACAGGATTCCTACGAGCAGTACTTC. The encoded protein is CASSWFLTGQDSYEQYF.

The chain couples TRBV29-1 to TRBJ1-1; D unclear. The ends were cut back, 8 bases at V and 1 base at J, with 5 bases in the middle. The CDR3 has 10 residues. CDR1 is SQVTM, CDR2 ANQGSEA, per germline. Here the CDR3 DNA reads TGCAGCCCGTCGAACACTGAAGCTTTCTTT. It is translated as CSPSNTEAFF. Full variable domain (missing parts from reference TRBV29-1 and TRBJ1-1): SAVISQKPSRDICQRGTSLTIQCQVDSQVTMMFWYRQQPGQSLTLIATANQGSEATYESGFVIDKFPISRPNLTFSTLTVSNMSPEDSSIYLCSPSNTEAFFGQGTRLTVV.

In its sample, this clone was seen once. The chain combines TRBV11-2 with TRBJ2-5; 7 bases match TRBD2. Trimming took 1 base from V and 9 from J; bases not matched to a gene: 17. The CDR3 is 17 residues long. CDR1 is SGHAT and CDR2 is FQNNGV in the germline V gene. Here the CDR3 DNA reads TGTGCCAGCAGCTTAGCATACGCTAGCGGCCCTCCTTTGGCCCAGTACTTC. Protein: CASSLAYASGPPLAQYF.

V gene TRBV5-1 combines with J gene TRBJ2-2, with 10 bases lining up with TRBD2. The germline CDR1 and CDR2 sequences are SGHRS and YFSETQ. V lost 1 base and J lost 5; bases outside the gene matches: 5. This CDR3 comprises 16 residues. CDR3 region: CASSLLPSGSTGELFF. The CDR3 nucleotides are TGCGCCAGCAGCTTGTTGCCTAGCGGGAGTACCGGGGAGCTGTTTTTT.

The V call is TRBV7-3, the J call TRBJ2-1; perhaps TRBD2 as D (5 bases). CDR3 length: 14 amino acids. Germline CDR1 reads SGHTA; CDR2 reads FQGTGA. Trimming cost V 5 bases and J 1 base, with 9 bases left between them. The CDR3 here is CASSKDSSYNEQFF. DNA of the CDR3: TGTGCCAGCAGCAAGGACTCATCCTACAATGAGCAGTTCTTC.